Below, one T cell receptor (beta chain) is given with its context. The antigen is not known. One end of the junction fails to match germline, which may point to a read error. By flow cytometry, patients selected for sequencing had shown an expansion of CD8+CD57+ cells. All participating patients were living with severe acquired aplastic anemia. It was genomic DNA that served as the template for profiling TCR beta VDJ and CDR3. TCRdb reprocessed the reads with MiXCR, giving one entry per CDR3 protein. The sample yields around 190,000 distinct CDR3 sequences, about 44% seen once. These data belong to a study of CD8+CD57+ T cells in acquired aplastic anemia. Across the study: Mean yield of DNA from sorted CD4+ and CD8+ cells was approximately 3 ug. General study findings and limits: With respect to CD8+ Simpson's diversity, patients and controls did not differ significantly.

The CDR3 runs to 16 residues. Germline CDR1 reads MNHEY; CDR2 reads SVGEGT. The receptor was derived from a human donor with aplastic anemia. Sequencing was done on a sample of sorted CD4+, CD8+, or CD8+CD57+ T cells (not recorded which) from PBMCs. The V call is TRBV6-2 or TRBV6-3, the J call TRBJ2-6; 10 nucleotides agree with TRBD1. This CDR3 reads CASGGQGNSGADVLTF. The CDR3 DNA follows: TGTGCCAGCGGGGGACAGGGGAACTCTGGGGCCGACGTCCTGACTTTC.